The clone carrying this T cell receptor (beta chain) was observed a few times. The target antigen is unknown. These data are taken from a study of shared clonotypes between healthy human individuals. Study-wide results and caveats: Rarefaction showed that sequencing of sorted subsets was incomplete (despite large depth).

Authors' data handling: With immunoSEQ giving junction-only sequences and no quality scores, filtering differed. Measured with immunoSEQ multiplex PCR; TCRdb has only the in-frame clones, and not every one. V and J calls and clone size are as listed in that table; D and trimming were resolved from the DNA. This repertoire shows 2.5 million or so clones, approximately 94% found once; its top ten account for around 0.15%. Trimming left V 7 bases short and J 5 bases short, with 14 bases between. Germline-derived CDR1 and CDR2 are MNHNS and SASEGT. The CDR3 extends over 13 amino acids. The chain carries TRBV6-1 and TRBJ1-1; tentatively, D is TRBD1 (5 bases). This TCR was sampled from a man between 18 and 29 years old in good health. Sequenced input: naive CD4+ T cells sorted from blood. Subset described: CD45RA+ positively selected. The chain's CDR3 is CASIVKSGTEAFF. The CDR3 DNA follows: TGTGCCAGCATAGTGAAGTCAGGGACTGAAGCTTTCTTT.